This T cell receptor (beta chain) derives from a study of identical twins. This clonotype turned up a few times. MiXCR, applied by TCRdb to the 5' RACE reads, yields one record per CDR3 protein. The repertoire has 600,000 to 850,000 distinct CDR3 sequences, over 15% of them found once; the top ten carry around 13%. These same data were also listed under a study on T cells expressing NK-cell markers.

The source material was PBMCs. The origin of this receptor is a woman aged 18-30 years in good health.

CDR3 DNA: TGCAGCGAACTCGGTGGGACAGGGGCTGATGAGCAGTTCTTC. Amino acids: CSELGGTGADEQFF. The chain combines TRBV29-1 with TRBJ2-1; TRBD1 matches 10 bases. The germline V gene has CDR1 SQVTM and CDR2 ANQGSEA. The CDR3 spans 14 residues. After removal of 7 bases from V and 8 bases from J, the junction contained 11 bases not matched to a gene.